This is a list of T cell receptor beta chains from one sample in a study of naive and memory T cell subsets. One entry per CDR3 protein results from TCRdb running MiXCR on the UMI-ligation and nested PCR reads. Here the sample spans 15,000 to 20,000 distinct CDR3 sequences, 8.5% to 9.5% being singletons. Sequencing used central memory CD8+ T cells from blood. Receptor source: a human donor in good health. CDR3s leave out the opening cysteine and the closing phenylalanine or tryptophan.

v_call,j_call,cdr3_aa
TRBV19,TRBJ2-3,ASSRDRVEDTQY
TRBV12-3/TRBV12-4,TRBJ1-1,ASSRRQGEISEAF
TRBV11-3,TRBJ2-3,ASSPSVIEDTQY
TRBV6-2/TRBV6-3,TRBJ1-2,ASDKGANYGYT
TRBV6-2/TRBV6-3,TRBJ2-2,ASSSPPVGGTGELF
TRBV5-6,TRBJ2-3,ASSKGDKSYTDTQY
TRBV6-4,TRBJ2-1,ASSEGTGDYNEQF
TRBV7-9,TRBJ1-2,ASSLGRQGGGYT
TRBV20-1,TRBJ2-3,SVPGTGDTDTQY
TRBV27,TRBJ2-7,ASSWGNEQY
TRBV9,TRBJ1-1,ASNEAVGVSGTEAF
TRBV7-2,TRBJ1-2,ASSGDRGRNYGYT
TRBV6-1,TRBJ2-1,ASSEAPGGSYNEQF
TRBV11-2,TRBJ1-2,ASSLGGTGANYGYT
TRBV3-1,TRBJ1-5,ASGTGVGEPQH
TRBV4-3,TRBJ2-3,ASSQDMAGLEGADTQY
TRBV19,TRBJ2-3,ASSTGAFTDTQY
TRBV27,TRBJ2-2,ASSHWTSRGELF
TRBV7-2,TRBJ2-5,ASSSRGSGTLGTQY
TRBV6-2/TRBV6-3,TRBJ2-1,ASTEPGLAASRTYNEQF
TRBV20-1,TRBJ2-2,SVRGGDTGELF
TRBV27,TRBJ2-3,ASSLKAPGDGTDTQY
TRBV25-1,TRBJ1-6,ASSRDLYNSPLH
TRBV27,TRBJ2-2,ASKGPYTGELF
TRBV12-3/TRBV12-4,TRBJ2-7,ASRPTGSHYEQY
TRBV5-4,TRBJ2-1,ASSLFLSNNEQF
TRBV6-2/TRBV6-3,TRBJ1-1,ASRQAPEAF
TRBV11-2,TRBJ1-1,ASSFGTATEAF